The 21 T cell receptor beta chains below were found in one sample sequenced in a study of metastatic and nonmetastatic thyroid tumors. MiXCR was used by TCRdb to re-call the PCR reads. This table has around 13,000 clones, roughly 21% appearing once. No treatment of any kind had been given to any patient before thyroid surgery. What was sequenced was adjacent normal tissue. These receptors were collected from a female donor with papillary thyroid cancer or a benign thyroid nodule (not recorded which). Some clones in this sample may be carry-over from other donors' samples.

This clone occurred a few times. The chain joins TRBV11-2 to TRBJ2-3, with 7 bases fitting TRBD2. The CDR3 totals 15 residues. Germline values: CDR1 SGHAT, CDR2 FQNNGV. The V gene end was trimmed by 0 bases and the J gene end by 7 bases; junction bases not matched to a gene: 7. The CDR3 nucleotides are TGTGCCAGCAGCTTAGATTTAGCGGGTGCCAATACGCAGTATTTT. Translated: CASSLDLAGANTQYF.

By proportion, this clone is medium-sized. This chain links TRBV6-5 with TRBJ2-1; 7 bases are shared with TRBD2. V was pared by 6 bases and J by 8 bases, with 19 bases of the junction left unmatched. This CDR3 has 17 amino acids. CDR1 is MNHEY, CDR2 SVGAGI, per germline. The CDR3 spells CASRIMPLAVPDDEQFF. As DNA, the CDR3 is TGTGCCAGCAGGATAATGCCCCTAGCGGTCCCTGACGATGAGCAGTTCTTC.

This clone is medium-sized by share. This sequence joins TRBV20-1 and TRBJ1-3; the match to TRBD1 covers 8 bases. Per germline, CDR1 DFQATT and CDR2 SNEGSKA (reference sequence). This CDR3 is 14 amino acids long. V was clipped by 1 base and J by 3 bases; unmatched bases: 2. The CDR3 loop is CSARAGGNGNTIYF. The CDR3 DNA reads as TGCAGTGCTAGAGCAGGGGGCAATGGAAACACCATATATTTT.

The chain couples TRBV12-3 or TRBV12-4 to TRBJ2-7; TRBD2 matches at 7 bases. CDR3 length: 15 residues. J lost 0 bases, V lost 5 bases, and 7 bases had no gene match. The CDR3 nucleotides read TGTGCCAGCAGTCCCCGGGGAGGGAACTCCTACGAGCAGTACTTC. Residues: CASSPRGGNSYEQYF.

Of note for this clone: The CDR3 does not end in the conserved phenylalanine or tryptophan, so this is likely a read error. The chain links TRBV19 to TRBJ2-1; D may be TRBD1 (5 bases). CDR3 size: 14 residues. V lost 7 bases and J 5 bases, leaving 15 bases between the germline ends. Germline V gives CDR1 LNHDA, CDR2 SQIVND (reference sequence). The CDR3 DNA reads TGTGCCAGTATCCTAATCACAGGTGACAATGAGCAGTTCTCC. Its translation is CASILITGDNEQFS.

The rearrangement joins TRBV5-1 to TRBJ1-2; a weak D match, TRBD1 (5 bases). The CDR3 totals 16 residues. Germline-derived CDR1 and CDR2 are SGHRS and YFSETQ. Trimming shortened V by 0 bases and J by 5 bases, and 17 bases separated the two germline ends. CDR3 nucleotides: TGCGCCAGCAGCTTGGAGGGGCAGAGAGGTGGTTATGGCTACACCTTC. Translated: CASSLEGQRGGYGYTF.

This chain links TRBV7-6 with TRBJ2-3; TRBD2 matches 13 bases. The ends lost 3 bases at V and 10 bases at J; junction bases unmatched: 10. The CDR3 extends over 16 amino acids. Germline V gives CDR1 SGHVS, CDR2 FNYEAQ. Here the CDR3 reads CASSFRPGTSGIPQYF. CDR3 DNA: TGTGCCAGCAGCTTCCGCCCCGGGACTAGCGGGATCCCGCAGTATTTT. The full variable domain, with the rest looked up from reference TRBV7-6 and TRBJ2-3, is GAGVSQSPRYKVTKRGQDVALRCDPISGHVSLYWYRQALGQGPEFLTYFNYEAQQDKSGLPNDRFSAERPEGSISTLTIQRTEQRDSAMYRCASSFRPGTSGIPQYFGPGTRLTVL.

This clone ranks as medium-sized. The chain joins TRBV6-4 to TRBJ2-1; TRBD2 might be the D (6 bases). There are 12 residues in the CDR3. Germline V gives CDR1 MRHNA, CDR2 SNTAGT. The V end lost 2 bases, the J end lost 11 bases, and 10 bases lay between the germline ends. CDR3 protein: CASSDGGKQQFF. The CDR3 DNA follows: TGTGCCAGCAGTGACGGCGGGAAACAGCAGTTCTTC.

There are a few counts of this clone. This chain links TRBV11-1 with TRBJ2-7; unclear D gene. Deletions cut 1 base from V and 3 bases from J, with 7 bases between. Germline CDR1 SGHAT, CDR2 FQDESV (reference sequence). The CDR3 spans 13 residues. The CDR3 spells CASSLEHSYEQYF. CDR3 sequence (DNA): TGTGCCAGCAGCTTAGAACACAGCTACGAGCAGTACTTC.

A single count supports this clone. This chain connects TRBV7-2 to TRBJ1-2; no clear D. The germline V gene encodes CDR1 SGHTA and CDR2 FQGNSA. Trimming removed 3 bases at V and 2 bases at J, with 7 bases between. CDR3 length equals 13 residues. CDR3: CASSFSGNYGYTF. The CDR3, as DNA: TGTGCCAGCAGCTTTTCGGGGAACTATGGCTACACCTTC.

This clone was counted between two and nine times. Other nucleotide sequences in the sample specify the same CDR3. The chain has TRBV29-1 and TRBJ2-5, with TRBD2 as a possible D gene (6 bases). Germline V gene lookup returns CDR1 SQVTM and CDR2 ANQGSEA. This CDR3 has 11 residues. This chain's CDR3 is CAQRGGETQYF. The CDR3 nucleotides are TGCGCTCAACGTGGGGGGGAGACCCAGTACTTC.

By its share, this clone is medium-sized. The CDR3 DNA is TGTGCCAGCAGCGCCCGAGGCTATAATTCACCCCTCCACTTT. Translated: CASSARGYNSPLHF. V usage is TRBV2 and J usage is TRBJ1-6; D is undetermined. V was cut by 6 bases and J by 3 bases, with 9 bases left in between. The CDR3 runs to 14 residues. Germline CDR1 reads SNHLY; CDR2 reads FYNNEI.

The rearrangement links TRBV27 to TRBJ2-2; D call uncertain. The length of the CDR3 is 14 residues. Germline V gene lookup returns CDR1 MNHEY and CDR2 SMNVEV (reference sequence). Trimming stripped 8 bases from V and 4 bases from J, with 14 bases between. The CDR3 sequence is CASGPWVSTGELFF. In DNA, the CDR3 is TGTGCCAGCGGACCCTGGGTCTCCACCGGGGAGCTGTTTTTT.

On this clone: Relative to the germline gene, one junction end is altered; a read error may explain this. This sequence joins TRBV7-8 and TRBJ2-1; D is unresolved. TRBJ2-7 matches the DNA end more closely, so the J call is doubtful. The CDR3 loop spans 14 amino acids. Germline V lookup: CDR1 SGHVS, CDR2 FQNEAQ. The CDR3 here is CACSLAIMCNEQYF. The CDR3 DNA reads as TGTGCCTGCAGCTTGGCAATAATGTGTAATGAGCAGTACTTC.

This clone was observed a few times. The CDR3 nucleotides read TGTGCCAGCAGCCCGAAAGGACAGGGGGCGGTGCAGCCCCAGCATTTT. Its protein is CASSPKGQGAVQPQHF. This sequence joins TRBV6-2 or TRBV6-3 and TRBJ1-5; 11 positions agree with TRBD1. The CDR3 consists of 16 residues. The V segment lost 6 bases and the J segment 7 bases; nucleotides outside the gene matches: 11. CDR1 and CDR2 (germline): MNHEY, SVGEGT.

The CDR3 nucleotides read TGTGCCAGCAGCCCCAGCCCCCCGGACAGGGAAGAGACCCAGTACTTC. Protein product: CASSPSPPDREETQYF. The rearrangement uses TRBV5-4 and TRBJ2-5, with TRBD1 identical over 8 bases. CDR3 length equals 16 residues. The germline gives CDR1 SGHNT, CDR2 YYREEE (reference sequence). V gave up 4 bases and J gave up 3 bases; unmatched junction bases: 11.

This clone was picked up many times. The chain employs TRBV6-1 and TRBJ1-2, with D possibly matching TRBD1 (6 bases). With 8 bases removed from V and 2 bases from J, the gap between germline ends came to 12 bases. The length of the CDR3 is 13 residues. From germline, CDR1 is MNHNS and CDR2 SASEGT. The CDR3 nucleotides read TGTGCCAGCGCCCCCGGGGGCAACTATGGCTACACCTTC. The encoded protein is CASAPGGNYGYTF.

The genes are TRBV5-1 and TRBJ1-6; D gene unclear. V was shortened by 3 bases and J by 10 bases, with 17 bases between the two germline ends. Germline CDR1 and CDR2: SGHRS and YFSETQ. The CDR3 totals 15 residues. The CDR3 reads CASSSAGDSFSPLHF. CDR3 sequence (DNA): TGCGCCAGCAGCTCCGCTGGGGATTCGTTCTCACCCCTCCACTTT.

Many counts were recorded for this clone. This sequence joins TRBV11-2 and TRBJ2-3; possibly TRBD2 for D (5 bases). Germline CDR1 is SGHAT and CDR2 is FQNNGV. The CDR3 totals 15 residues. Trimming left V 3 bases short and J 2 bases short, with 12 bases between. The CDR3 sequence is CASSFERPNTDTQYF. The CDR3 DNA follows: TGTGCCAGCAGCTTTGAGCGGCCGAACACAGATACGCAGTATTTT.

The chain employs TRBV2 and TRBJ2-7; the match to TRBD1 covers 9 bases. The CDR3 covers 15 residues. CDR1 SNHLY and CDR2 FYNNEI come from the germline V gene. After removal of 3 bases from V and 5 bases from J, the junction contained 8 bases not matched to a gene. CDR3 DNA: TGTGCCAGCAGTGAGAGGGCGGGACAGGGTAACGAGCAGTACTTC. This translates into CASSERAGQGNEQYF.

Remarks on this clone: A single base separates this from a much larger clone, so it may be a read error. DNA of the CDR3: TGCAGCACAGTTGGGGGTGGCGGCTACACCTTC. Translation gives CSTVGGGGYTF. This chain uses TRBV29-1 with TRBJ1-2; a weak D match, TRBD1 (5 bases). Germline V lookup: CDR1 SQVTM, CDR2 ANQGSEA. This CDR3 is built from 11 residues. V was shortened by 8 bases and J by 8 bases, with 15 bases between the two germline ends. Together with reference TRBV29-1 and TRBJ1-2, the CDR3 gives the full variable domain: SAVISQKPSRDICQRGTSLTIQCQVDSQVTMMFWYRQQPGQSLTLIATANQGSEATYESGFVIDKFPISRPNLTFSTLTVSNMSPEDSSIYLCSTVGGGGYTFGSGTRLTVV.